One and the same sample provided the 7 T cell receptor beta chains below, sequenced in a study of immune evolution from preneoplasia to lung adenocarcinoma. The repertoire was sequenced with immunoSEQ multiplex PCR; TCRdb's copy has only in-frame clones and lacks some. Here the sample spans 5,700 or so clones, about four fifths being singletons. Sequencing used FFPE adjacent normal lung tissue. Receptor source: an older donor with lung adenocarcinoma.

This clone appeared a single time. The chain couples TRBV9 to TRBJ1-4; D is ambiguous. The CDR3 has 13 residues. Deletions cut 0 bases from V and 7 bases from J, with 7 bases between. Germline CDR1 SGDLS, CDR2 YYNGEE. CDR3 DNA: TGTGCCAGCAGCGTAGGCCTGAGTGAAAAACTGTTTTTT. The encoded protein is CASSVGLSEKLFF.

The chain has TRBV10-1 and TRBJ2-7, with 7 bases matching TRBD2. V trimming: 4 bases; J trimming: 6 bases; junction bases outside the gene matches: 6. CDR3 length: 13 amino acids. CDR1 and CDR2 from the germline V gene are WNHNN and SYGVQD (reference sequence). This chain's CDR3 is CASSGRIAGEQYF. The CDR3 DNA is TGCGCCAGCAGTGGCCGGATAGCGGGCGAGCAGTACTTC.

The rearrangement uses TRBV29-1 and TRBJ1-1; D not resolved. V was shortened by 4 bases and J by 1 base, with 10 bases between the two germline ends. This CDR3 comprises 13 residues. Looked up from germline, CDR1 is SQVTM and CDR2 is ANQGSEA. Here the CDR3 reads CSVVTQKNTEAFF. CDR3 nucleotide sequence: TGCAGCGTTGTGACCCAGAAGAACACTGAAGCTTTCTTT. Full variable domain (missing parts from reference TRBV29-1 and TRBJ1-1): SAVISQKPSRDICQRGTSLTIQCQVDSQVTMMFWYRQQPGQSLTLIATANQGSEATYESGFVIDKFPISRPNLTFSTLTVSNMSPEDSSIYLCSVVTQKNTEAFFGQGTRLTVV.

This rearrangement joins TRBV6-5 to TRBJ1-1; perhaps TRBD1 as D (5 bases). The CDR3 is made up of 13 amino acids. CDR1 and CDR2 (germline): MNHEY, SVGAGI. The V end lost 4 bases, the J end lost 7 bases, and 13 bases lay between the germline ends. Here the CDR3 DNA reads TGTGCCAGCAGTTTTTTTCAGGGCGGTGAAGCTTTCTTT. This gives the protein CASSFFQGGEAFF.

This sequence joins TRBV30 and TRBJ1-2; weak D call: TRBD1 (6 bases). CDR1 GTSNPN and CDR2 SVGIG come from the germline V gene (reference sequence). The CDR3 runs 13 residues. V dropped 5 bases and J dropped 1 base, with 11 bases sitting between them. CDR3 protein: CAWDGTFNYGYTF. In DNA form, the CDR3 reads TGTGCCTGGGACGGGACATTTAACTATGGCTACACCTTC.

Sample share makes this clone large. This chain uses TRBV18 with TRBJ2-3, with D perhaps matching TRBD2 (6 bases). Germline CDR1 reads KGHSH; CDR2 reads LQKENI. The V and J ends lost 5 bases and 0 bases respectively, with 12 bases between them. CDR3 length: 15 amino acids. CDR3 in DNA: TGTGCCAGCTCATTGGTAGCGGTTAGCACAGATACGCAGTATTTT. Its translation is CASSLVAVSTDTQYF.

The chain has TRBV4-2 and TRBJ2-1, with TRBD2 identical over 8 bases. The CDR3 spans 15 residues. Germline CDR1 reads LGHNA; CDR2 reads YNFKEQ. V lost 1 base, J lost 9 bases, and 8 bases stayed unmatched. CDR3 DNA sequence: TGTGCCAGCAGCCAAGTCGAGCGGGAGTTCGGTGAGCAGTTCTTC. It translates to CASSQVEREFGEQFF.